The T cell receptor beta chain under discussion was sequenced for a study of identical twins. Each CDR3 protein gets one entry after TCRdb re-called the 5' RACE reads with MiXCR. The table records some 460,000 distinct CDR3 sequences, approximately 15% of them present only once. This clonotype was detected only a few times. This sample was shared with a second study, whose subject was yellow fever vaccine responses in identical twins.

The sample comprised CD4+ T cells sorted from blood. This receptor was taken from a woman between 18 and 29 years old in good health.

The DNA of the CDR3 is TGTGCCAGCAGCGTACGCGGGGAATCCTACAATGAGCAGTTCTTC. Translating it yields CASSVRGESYNEQFF. The chain carries TRBV9 and TRBJ2-1, with D tentatively TRBD2 (6 bases). The CDR3 contains 15 residues. The germline gives CDR1 SGDLS, CDR2 YYNGEE. The ends were cut back, 1 base at V and 1 base at J, with 9 bases in the middle.